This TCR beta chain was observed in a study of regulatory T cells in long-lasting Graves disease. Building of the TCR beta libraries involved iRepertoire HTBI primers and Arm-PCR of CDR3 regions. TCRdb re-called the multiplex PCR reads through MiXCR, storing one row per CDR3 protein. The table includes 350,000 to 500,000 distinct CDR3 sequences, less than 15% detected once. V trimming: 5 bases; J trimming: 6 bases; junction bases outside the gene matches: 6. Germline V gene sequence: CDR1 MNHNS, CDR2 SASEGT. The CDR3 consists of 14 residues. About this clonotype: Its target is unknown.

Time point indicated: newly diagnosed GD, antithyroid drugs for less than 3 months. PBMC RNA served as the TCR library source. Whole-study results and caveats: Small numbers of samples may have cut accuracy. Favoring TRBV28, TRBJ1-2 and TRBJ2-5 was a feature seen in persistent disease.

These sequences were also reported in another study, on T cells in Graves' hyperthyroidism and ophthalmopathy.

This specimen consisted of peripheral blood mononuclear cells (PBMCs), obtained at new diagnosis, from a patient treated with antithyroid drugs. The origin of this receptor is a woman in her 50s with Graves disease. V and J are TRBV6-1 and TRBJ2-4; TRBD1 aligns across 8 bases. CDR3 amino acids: CASSPAGQANIQYF. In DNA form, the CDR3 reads TGTGCCAGCAGTCCGGCGGGACAGGCAAACATTCAGTACTTC.